These T cell receptor beta chains were read from a single sample in a study of spatial heterogeneity in lung cancer. MiXCR, applied by TCRdb to the 5' RACE reads, yields one record per CDR3 protein. The sample has tens of thousands of distinct CDR3 sequences; around 4.5% are singletons. Here the sequenced sample was PBMCs, taken at surgery. These receptors originate from a male donor with early-stage non-small cell lung cancer. CDR3s include the opening cysteine and the closing phenylalanine or tryptophan. The order of the fields is V gene, J gene, D gene, clone size, CDR3 protein, CDR3 DNA. The D gene is left open where the match is weak. A row's size may be missing; if present it is once, few, many or a size class.

TRBV28	TRBJ2-5	TRBD2	many	CASSLTSTPETQYF	TGTGCCAGCAGTCTGACTAGCACCCCAGAGACCCAGTACTTC
TRBV29-1	TRBJ2-5	-	many	CSGITAYQETQYF	TGCAGCGGGATTACAGCGTACCAAGAGACCCAGTACTTC
TRBV27	TRBJ2-3	-	many	CASAARGTQYF	TGTGCCAGCGCAGCCCGGGGTACGCAGTATTTT
TRBV28	TRBJ2-7	TRBD2	many	CASSPPGGGGEQYF	TGTGCCAGCAGTCCACCGGGGGGGGGTGGCGAGCAGTACTTC
TRBV7-9	TRBJ2-1	TRBD2	many	CASGLAGYNEQFF	TGTGCCAGCGGACTAGCGGGTTACAATGAGCAGTTCTTC
TRBV10-3	TRBJ1-1	TRBD1	many	CAINNDRADTEAFF	TGTGCCATCAACAACGACAGGGCGGACACTGAAGCTTTCTTT
TRBV28	TRBJ2-1	-	many	CASSSLWGSYNEQFF	TGTGCCAGCAGTTCGCTGTGGGGGTCCTACAATGAGCAGTTCTTC
TRBV20-1	TRBJ2-2	TRBD1	many	CSARRFGTEVTGELFF	TGCAGTGCTAGAAGGTTCGGGACAGAAGTAACCGGGGAGCTGTTTTTT
TRBV29-1	TRBJ1-2	-	many	CSVEDPRRMKDGYTF	TGCAGCGTTGAAGATCCGCGGCGGATGAAGGATGGCTACACCTTC
TRBV20-1	TRBJ1-5	-	many	CSAFDGTLSQHF	TGCAGTGCTTTCGACGGGACCTTATCCCAGCATTTT
TRBV23-1	TRBJ2-3	TRBD1	many	CASSPTGADTDTQYF	TGCGCCAGCAGCCCGACAGGGGCAGACACAGATACGCAGTATTTT
TRBV10-3	TRBJ2-2	TRBD1	many	CAIRGTGETGELFF	TGTGCCATCAGGGGGACAGGGGAGACCGGGGAGCTGTTTTTT
TRBV7-9	TRBJ2-3	-	many	CASLGLTGLPDTQYF	TGTGCCAGCCTAGGATTGACAGGACTCCCAGATACGCAGTATTTT
TRBV7-8	TRBJ2-3	-	many	CASSWVGVSTDTQYF	TGTGCCAGCAGCTGGGTCGGGGTGAGCACAGATACGCAGTATTTT
TRBV27	TRBJ2-1	TRBD2	many	CASSFPLAGGVPKDYNEQFF	TGTGCCAGCAGTTTCCCGCTAGCGGGAGGGGTTCCTAAAGACTACAATGAGCAGTTCTTC
TRBV27	TRBJ2-5	-	-	CASSPRDGSFVETQYF	TGTGCCAGCAGTCCCCGGGACGGATCTTTCGTAGAGACCCAGTACTTC
TRBV6-6	TRBJ2-1	TRBD2	-	CASSLGLAGYNEQFF	TGTGCCAGCAGTCTAGGACTAGCGGGTTACAATGAGCAATTCTTC
TRBV7-8	TRBJ2-1	TRBD2	many	CASSLRLAGVNEQFF	TGTGCCAGCAGCTTACGGCTAGCGGGAGTCAATGAGCAGTTCTTC
TRBV7-3	TRBJ2-2	-	many	CASSLTSAGTGELFF	TGTGCCAGCAGCTTAACTTCGGCAGGGACCGGGGAGCTGTTTTTT
TRBV18	TRBJ2-7	-	many	CASSPPGLSYEQYF	TGTGCCAGCTCACCCCCGGGACTTAGCTACGAGCAGTACTTC
TRBV3-1	TRBJ1-4	-	many	CASSTSGVNEKLFF	TGTGCCAGCAGTACATCGGGAGTCAATGAAAAACTGTTTTTT
TRBV2	TRBJ2-7	-	many	CASTPGHNYEQYF	TGTGCCAGCACCCCGGGACATAACTACGAGCAGTACTTC
TRBV20-1	TRBJ2-1	-	many	CSAPPNFEQFF	TGCAGTGCTCCCCCTAATTTCGAGCAGTTCTTC
TRBV7-2	TRBJ2-7	TRBD2	many	CASSQRGYEQYF	TGTGCCAGCAGCCAGCGGGGCTACGAGCAGTACTTC
TRBV7-9	TRBJ2-3	-	many	CASSLERDRLDTQYF	TGTGCCAGCAGCTTAGAGCGGGACAGATTAGATACGCAGTATTTT
TRBV19	TRBJ1-2	-	many	CAGKVGHGYTF	TGTGCCGGAAAGGTGGGGCATGGCTACACCTTC
TRBV10-1	TRBJ2-7	-	few	CASRAGQTTHYEQYF	TGCGCCAGCAGAGCGGGACAAACCACCCACTACGAGCAGTACTTC
TRBV5-1	TRBJ2-2	TRBD2	many	CASSLRAGGTGELFF	TGCGCCAGCAGCTTAAGAGCGGGAGGAACCGGGGAGCTGTTTTTT
TRBV4-2	TRBJ1-2	-	many	CASSLEGDLTITGGYTF	TGTGCCAGCAGCCTAGAGGGGGACCTAACAATCACGGGAGGCTACACCTTC
TRBV7-2	TRBJ2-7	TRBD2	many	CASSPTSGRTYEQYF	TGTGCCAGCAGCCCGACTAGCGGGAGGACCTACGAGCAGTACTTC
TRBV7-3	TRBJ2-4	TRBD1	many	CASRLQGKLAKNIQYF	TGTGCCAGCAGGTTACAGGGGAAACTAGCCAAAAACATTCAGTACTTC
TRBV6-6	TRBJ2-3	TRBD2	many	CASSPGGGRGDTQYF	TGTGCCAGCAGCCCCGGAGGCGGGAGGGGAGATACGCAGTATTTT
TRBV6-6	TRBJ2-4	-	many	CASGANQYF	TGTGCCAGCGGGGCAAATCAGTACTTC
TRBV7-9	TRBJ2-7	-	many	CASSSRQSSYEQYF	TGTGCCAGCAGCTCCCGACAGAGCTCCTACGAGCAGTACTTC
TRBV7-9	TRBJ2-3	TRBD2	many	CASSPWTSGTDTQYF	TGTGCCAGCAGCCCTTGGACTAGCGGCACAGATACGCAGTATTTT
TRBV20-1	TRBJ1-1	-	-	CSARVPGETTEAFF	TGCAGTGCTAGAGTGCCAGGGGAGACCACTGAAGCTTTCTTT
TRBV6-5	TRBJ2-7	-	many	CASSYGRGRVSSYEQYF	TGTGCCAGCAGTTACGGAAGGGGACGGGTGAGCTCCTACGAGCAGTACTTC
TRBV11-2	TRBJ2-3	TRBD2	many	CASSYLAGGSGTDTQYF	TGTGCCAGCAGCTACCTAGCGGGAGGGTCTGGCACAGATACGCAGTATTTT
TRBV20-1	TRBJ2-7	-	many	CSASAGLYYEQYF	TGCAGTGCTAGCGCGGGACTGTACTACGAGCAGTACTTC
TRBV27	TRBJ2-7	-	many	CASKMGLGAYEQYF	TGTGCCAGCAAAATGGGGTTAGGGGCCTACGAGCAGTACTTC
TRBV24-1	TRBJ2-7	-	many	CATSDKGQPSGHYEQYF	TGTGCCACCAGTGATAAAGGACAGCCCTCGGGGCACTACGAGCAGTACTTC
TRBV10-3	TRBJ2-5	TRBD1	-	CAISAGTGQSQETQYF	TGTGCCATCAGTGCGGGGACAGGGCAGAGTCAAGAGACCCAGTACTTC
TRBV6-1	TRBJ2-4	TRBD2	many	CASSLPGGDIQYF	TGTGCCAGCAGTCTGCCCGGGGGGGACATTCAGTACTTC
TRBV4-1	TRBJ2-2	TRBD1	many	CASSQTGTGETGELFF	TGCGCCAGCAGCCAAACCGGGACAGGGGAAACCGGGGAGCTGTTTTTT
TRBV7-2	TRBJ2-3	-	many	CASSRGGGITDTQYF	TGTGCCAGCAGCCGGGGTGGGGGGATCACAGATACGCAGTATTTT
TRBV5-1	TRBJ2-3	-	many	CASSLAVAETDTQYF	TGCGCCAGCAGCTTGGCGGTAGCGGAGACAGATACGCAGTATTTT
TRBV5-1	TRBJ1-2	TRBD1	many	CASGPLAGGLGGYTF	TGCGCCAGCGGACCCCTGGCAGGGGGCTTGGGTGGCTACACCTTC
TRBV12-3/TRBV12-4	TRBJ1-1	-	many	CASRKGGGRASEAFF	TGTGCCAGCAGAAAAGGCGGGGGAAGAGCCTCTGAAGCTTTCTTT
TRBV19	TRBJ2-2	-	many	CASSGRNTGELFF	TGTGCCAGTAGTGGTCGGAACACCGGGGAGCTGTTTTTT
TRBV7-9	TRBJ2-3	TRBD2	many	CASSSGTSFSADTQYF	TGTGCCAGCAGCTCCGGGACTAGCTTTTCGGCAGATACGCAGTATTTT
TRBV7-9	TRBJ2-5	TRBD1	-	CASSLPRTGKNQETQYF	TGTGCCAGCAGCTTACCTAGGACAGGGAAGAACCAAGAGACCCAGTACTTC
TRBV20-1	TRBJ2-3	-	many	CSARDLGVPRPDTQYF	TGCAGTGCTAGAGATCTCGGCGTCCCAAGACCAGATACGCAGTATTTT
TRBV6-5	TRBJ2-7	TRBD1	many	CASRGGSPYEQYF	TGTGCCAGCAGAGGGGGCAGCCCCTACGAGCAGTACTTC